This is a list of T cell receptor beta chains from one sample in a study of blood T cell repertoires in COVID-19. Clones were read by immunoSEQ multiplex PCR, and TCRdb kept only the in-frame ones, dropping some. The data contain 150,000 or so clones, more than 75% of them singletons. The sample consisted of peripheral blood. All receptors derive from a man aged 55 to 70 with active or convalescent COVID-19. CDR3s include the opening cysteine and the closing phenylalanine or tryptophan. D genes are given only for firm matches. Expanded clones get a size class; other rows say once, few or many, or leave the size out.

TGTGCCAGCAGTTACTCAACAGGGGGGGGCTACGAGCAGTACTTC	CASSYSTGGGYEQYF	-	TRBV6-5	-	TRBJ2-7
TGTGCCAGCAGCTCACGGGACAGGGTGCCCGCTGGCTACACCTTC	CASSSRDRVPAGYTF	-	TRBV7-9	TRBD1	TRBJ1-2
TGTGCCAGCAGCGTAGGGGCTTCTGAGCAGTTCTTC	CASSVGASEQFF	-	TRBV9	-	TRBJ2-1
TGTGCCAGCTCACCCGGGACACCATACTACGAGCAGTACTTC	CASSPGTPYYEQYF	-	TRBV18	-	TRBJ2-7
TGTGCCACCAGTCAGTCCTTTTTCTATGGCTACACCTTC	CATSQSFFYGYTF	-	TRBV24-1	-	TRBJ1-2
TGCAGCGTTCTCGTTAGCGGGACCCGCACAGATACGCAGTATTTT	CSVLVSGTRTDTQYF	-	TRBV29-1	TRBD2	TRBJ2-3
TGTGCCAGCAGTCCGGGACAAGCCAAAAACATTCAGTACTTC	CASSPGQAKNIQYF	-	TRBV6-2/TRBV6-3	-	TRBJ2-4
TGTGCCACCAGCGGGGGCCCGGCGAACACTGAAGCTTTCTTT	CATSGGPANTEAFF	-	TRBV5-5	-	TRBJ1-1
TGTGCCAGCAGCACCGGGACAGGCATCGCGGGGGTTTCCTACGAGCAGTACTTC	CASSTGTGIAGVSYEQYF	-	TRBV5-4	-	TRBJ2-7
TGTGCCAGCACCCAGCCCCGAGGGACTAGCGGATCGGAGACCCAGTACTTC	CASTQPRGTSGSETQYF	few	TRBV5-8	TRBD2	TRBJ2-5
TGCAGTGCTAGTGATATGAGGGGGGGTGAAGCTTTCTTT	CSASDMRGGEAFF	-	TRBV20-1	-	TRBJ1-1
TGTGCCAGCAGTTCCTCTCCGGGACTGTTGAGCAATCAGCCCCAGCATTTT	CASSSSPGLLSNQPQHF	-	TRBV27	-	TRBJ1-5
TGTGCCAGCTCACCCGACAGGGGGGAAGAAAAACTGTTTTTT	CASSPDRGEEKLFF	-	TRBV18	TRBD1	TRBJ1-4
TGTGCCAGCTCAAAAGAACAGGGGGCCCTGAACACTGAAGCTTTCTTT	CASSKEQGALNTEAFF	-	TRBV18	TRBD1	TRBJ1-1
TGTGCCAGCAGTTTAAGGGGACAGGCTTCTGGAAACACCATATATTTT	CASSLRGQASGNTIYF	-	TRBV28	TRBD1	TRBJ1-3
TGTGCCAGCAGCGCCGGGACTAGCGTTACCTACGAGCAGTACTTC	CASSAGTSVTYEQYF	-	TRBV9	TRBD2	TRBJ2-7
TGTGCCAGCAGCTCCGAAGGGGGTTCGACTGAAGCTTTCTTT	CASSSEGGSTEAFF	-	TRBV7-9	-	TRBJ1-1
TGTGCCAGTAGTACAATAGAGACAAACACCGGGGAGCTGTTTTTT	CASSTIETNTGELFF	-	TRBV19	-	TRBJ2-2
TGTGCCAGCAGCGGGGACTCAACTAATGAAAAACTGTTTTTT	CASSGDSTNEKLFF	-	TRBV28	-	TRBJ1-4
TGTGCCAGCAGCTTAAACAACAGGGTGGGCGAGCAGTACTTC	CASSLNNRVGEQYF	few	TRBV7-9	-	TRBJ2-7
TGCAGCGTCCGGGAGACCTCCTACGAGCAGTACTTC	CSVRETSYEQYF	-	TRBV29-1	-	TRBJ2-7
TGTGCCAGCAGCCCCAAGGAAAAGTCCCAGGCCTCCCCTCAGCCCCAGCATTTT	CASSPKEKSQASPQPQHF	-	TRBV7-6	-	TRBJ1-5
TGTGCCAGCAGCTTAAGTGGGACAGGTTCGTGGGAGCAGTACTTC	CASSLSGTGSWEQYF	once	TRBV7-2	TRBD1	TRBJ2-7
TGTGCCAGCAGGGGGGGGCAGGTTACTTTCTTT	CASRGGQVTFF	once	TRBV2	-	TRBJ1-1
TGTGCCAGCAGGAAACCGGGGAGTAGTTCCTACGAGCAGTACTTC	CASRKPGSSSYEQYF	-	TRBV7-9	-	TRBJ2-7
TGCGCCAGCAGCTTGGATCGCGGGGGCTACGAGCAGTACTTC	CASSLDRGGYEQYF	-	TRBV5-1	TRBD2	TRBJ2-7
TGTGCCAGTAGTGTCCTCTTTGGAAACAGGGGTCGCTCACCCCTCCACTTT	CASSVLFGNRGRSPLHF	-	TRBV19	TRBD1	TRBJ1-6
TGTGCCACCAGTGAACGCGACGGGTATCGCGAGACCCAGTACTTC	CATSERDGYRETQYF	-	TRBV24-1	-	TRBJ2-5
TGCGCCAGCAGCCACCATCCTTCGAACAGGGGACGAAACTATGGCTACACCTTC	CASSHHPSNRGRNYGYTF	-	TRBV4-1	TRBD1	TRBJ1-2
TGTGCCACCCGGAGCTCCTACAATGAGCAGTTCTTC	CATRSSYNEQFF	-	TRBV6-5	-	TRBJ2-1
TGTGCCAGCAGCCAAGAGTGGAGTGAAGCTTTCTTT	CASSQEWSEAFF	many	TRBV3-1/TRBV3-2	-	TRBJ1-1